The source of this T cell receptor beta chain is a study of Graves' ophthalmopathy and Graves' hyperthyroidism. This clonotype was counted a few times. Amplified TCR beta CDR3 regions were obtained using RNA transcripts as template. HTBI primers served in a first-round RT-PCR, which a second-round multiplex PCR followed. TCRdb analysed the multiplex PCR reads with MiXCR anew, one entry per CDR3 protein. Of 650,000 to 900,000 distinct CDR3 sequences listed, approximately 40% are singletons. The length of the CDR3 is 13 residues. Trimming shortened V by 5 bases and J by 2 bases, and 9 bases separated the two germline ends. Germline lookup yields CDR1 SNHLY and CDR2 FYNNEI.

The chain joins TRBV2 to TRBJ1-2; TRBD1 is a possible D gene (5 bases). Sequenced: peripheral blood. The origin of this receptor is an adult man with Graves' ophthalmopathy. Here the CDR3 DNA reads TGTGCCAGCAGTTCAGGGCTCAACTATGGCTACACCTTC. It codes for CASSSGLNYGYTF.